The 14 T cell receptor beta chains in this list originate from one sample, sequenced in a study of blood T cell repertoires in COVID-19. The protocol was immunoSEQ multiplex PCR, while the TCRdb copy is restricted to in-frame clones and leaves out a portion. The table has a few hundred thousand clones, more than 75% seen once. The specimen sequenced was peripheral blood. The receptors come from a man in his forties with acute or convalescent COVID-19.

This clone has only one observation. The chain is built from TRBV10-1 and TRBJ2-3, with TRBD2 as a possible D gene (5 bases). The length of the CDR3 is 14 residues. The V gene lost 4 bases and the J gene lost 2 bases, with 10 bases spanning the gap. Germline values: CDR1 WNHNN, CDR2 SYGVQD (reference sequence). The CDR3 protein is CASSGGSATDTQYF. The CDR3 region has the DNA TGCGCCAGCAGTGGAGGGTCGGCCACAGATACGCAGTATTTT.

The V call is TRBV9, the J call TRBJ2-1; D remains unclear. CDR1 is SGDLS and CDR2 is YYNGEE in the germline V gene. Trimming removed 2 bases from V and 6 bases from J, with 6 bases in between. The CDR3 totals 12 residues. The CDR3 region is CASSVLSNEQFF. CDR3 nucleotide sequence: TGTGCCAGCAGCGTTCTCTCCAATGAGCAGTTCTTC.

The chain uses TRBV2 and TRBJ2-3; TRBD2 agrees at 11 bases. There are 19 residues in the CDR3. J lost 4 bases, V lost 3 bases, and 15 bases had no gene match. Germline CDR1 reads SNHLY; CDR2 reads FYNNEI. The CDR3 spells CASSEMGLAGGSPADTQYF. The CDR3 region has the DNA TGTGCCAGCAGTGAGATGGGGCTAGCGGGGGGCTCCCCCGCAGATACGCAGTATTTT.

The chain recombines TRBV5-1 with TRBJ1-5; no reliable D call. The CDR3 spans 14 residues. V was pared by 5 bases and J by 1 base, with 10 bases between. From germline, CDR1 is SGHRS and CDR2 YFSETQ. CDR3 region: CASSGQKSNQPQHF. In DNA form, the CDR3 reads TGCGCCAGCAGTGGGCAGAAAAGCAATCAGCCCCAGCATTTT.

The chain combines TRBV27 with TRBJ2-1, with D perhaps matching TRBD1 (5 bases). In germline, CDR1 is MNHEY, CDR2 SMNVEV (reference sequence). V shed 7 bases and J shed 3 bases, with 10 bases lying between them. The CDR3 runs to 13 residues. DNA of the CDR3: TGTGCCAGCAAGGACACTAACTACAATGAGCAGTTCTTC. It translates to CASKDTNYNEQFF.

This clone was counted between two and nine times. The chain recombines TRBV29-1 with TRBJ1-1; 9 bases fit TRBD1. Germline V gene sequence: CDR1 SQVTM, CDR2 ANQGSEA. Unmatched junction bases numbered 7, after V lost 6 bases and J lost 11 bases. CDR3 length: 11 residues. CDR3 DNA: TGCAGCGTCGTCGGGACAGGGAGGGCTTTCTTT. It codes for CSVVGTGRAFF.

This chain uses TRBV20-1 with TRBJ1-2; 9 bases match TRBD1. This CDR3 spans 15 amino acids. V dropped 3 bases and J dropped 4; count of bases not matched to a gene: 9. Germline V gene data show CDR1 as DFQATT and CDR2 as SNEGSKA (reference sequence). CDR3 DNA: TGCAGTGCTAGTAAAGGGACAGGGCCTCTCTATGGCTACACCTTC. This codes for CSASKGTGPLYGYTF.

The CDR3 reads CATSLDRAADTQYF. CDR3 coding DNA: TGTGCCACCAGCTTGGACAGGGCAGCAGATACGCAGTATTTT. The chain carries TRBV15 and TRBJ2-3; 8 bases map to TRBD1. Germline CDR1 is LNHNV and CDR2 is YYDKDF (reference sequence). J was trimmed by 4 bases and V by 5 bases; bases with no gene match: 5. This CDR3 has 14 amino acids.

The V gene is TRBV6-5, the J gene TRBJ2-1, with unresolved D. Trimming shortened V by 2 bases and J by 0 bases, and 8 bases separated the two germline ends. The CDR3 has 15 amino acids. Germline CDR1 reads MNHEY; CDR2 reads SVGAGI. CDR3 region: CASSYGPSSYNEQFF. For the CDR3, the DNA is TGTGCCAGCAGTTACGGGCCAAGCTCCTACAATGAGCAGTTCTTC.

The J gene is TRBJ1-3, the V gene TRBV6-5; TRBD1 agrees at 10 bases. The CDR3 contains 13 residues. The germline V gene has CDR1 MNHEY and CDR2 SVGAGI. Losses at the gene ends were 8 bases for V and 2 bases for J; bases not matched to a gene: 0. The CDR3 nucleotides read TGTGCCAGCGGGACAGGGGCTGGAAACACCATATATTTT. The encoded protein is CASGTGAGNTIYF.

The chain joins TRBV19 to TRBJ1-5; D possibly corresponds to TRBD1 (6 bases). V was clipped by 3 bases and J by 6 bases, with 12 bases between them. This CDR3 spans 14 amino acids. Looked up from germline, CDR1 is LNHDA and CDR2 is SQIVND (reference sequence). The CDR3 here is CASSILQGTQPQHF. CDR3 DNA sequence: TGTGCCAGTAGTATCCTACAGGGAACTCAGCCCCAGCATTTT.

This chain links TRBV6-5 with TRBJ1-2, with 9 nucleotides matching TRBD1. The V gene end was trimmed by 10 bases and the J gene end by 2 bases; junction bases not matched to a gene: 11. Germline V gene lookup returns CDR1 MNHEY and CDR2 SVGAGI. The CDR3 has 15 amino acids. The DNA for the CDR3 is TGTGCCACTTCTCCGGGACAGGGAAAAAACTATGGCTACACCTTC. This encodes CATSPGQGKNYGYTF.

The rearrangement links TRBV2 to TRBJ1-5; no clear D gene. CDR1 and CDR2 from the germline V gene are SNHLY and FYNNEI. This CDR3 region has 14 residues. The V gene lost 2 bases and the J gene lost 0 bases, with 5 bases spanning the gap. CDR3 protein: CASSERFSNQPQHF. CDR3 in DNA: TGTGCCAGCAGTGAACGGTTTAGCAATCAGCCCCAGCATTTT.

This clone was detected only a few times. V is TRBV4-1 and J is TRBJ1-1, with 8 bases fitting TRBD1. Per germline, CDR1 MGHRA and CDR2 YSYEKL. This CDR3 comprises 14 residues. V gave up 4 bases and J gave up 6 bases; unmatched junction bases: 7. Written as DNA, the CDR3 is TGCGCCAGCAGCCCGACAGGGGAAGTCTCTGAAGCTTTCTTT. Its protein product is CASSPTGEVSEAFF.